Each of the 18 T cell receptor beta chains below was sequenced from the same sample in a study of identical twins. TCRdb independently ran MiXCR on the 5' RACE reads; one entry per CDR3 protein. The sample holds 300,000 to 400,000 distinct CDR3 sequences, roughly an eighth seen once. This sample also appeared in a second study, on yellow fever vaccine responses in identical twins.

Sequencing used CD8+ T cells sorted from blood. These receptors originate from a woman between 18 and 29 years old in good health.

The chain employs TRBV5-1 and TRBJ2-6; 8 positions match TRBD1. The CDR3 covers 15 residues. With 5 bases clipped from V and 1 base from J, the junction kept 2 bases outside the gene matches. Germline CDR1 SGHRS, CDR2 YFSETQ. The chain's CDR3 is CASSWDRSGANVLTF. In nucleotides, the CDR3 is TGCGCCAGCAGTTGGGACAGGTCTGGGGCCAACGTCCTGACTTTC. Full variable domain (remainder filled in from reference TRBV5-1 and TRBJ2-6): KAGVTQTPRYLIKTRGQQVTLSCSPISGHRSVSWYQQTPGQGLQFLFEYFSETQRNKGNFPGRFSGRQFSNSRSEMNVSTLELGDSALYLCASSWDRSGANVLTFGAGSRLTVL.

This clonotype was observed a few times. The gene calls are TRBV9 and TRBJ2-1, with D uncertain. CDR3 length equals 16 residues. Trimming shortened V by 6 bases and J by 0 bases, and 16 bases separated the two germline ends. Per the germline V gene, CDR1 is SGDLS and CDR2 is YYNGEE. The CDR3 DNA is TGTGCCAGCACCCAAGACATCGCTAGCTCCTACAATGAGCAGTTCTTC. Amino acids: CASTQDIASSYNEQFF.

The chain uses TRBV28 and TRBJ2-7; maybe TRBD2 (6 bases). This CDR3 region has 15 residues. The germline V gene encodes CDR1 MDHEN and CDR2 SYDVKM. Trimming removed 5 bases from V and 1 base from J, with 15 bases in between. Here the CDR3 reads CASSRIGGESYEQYF. CDR3 nucleotides: TGTGCCAGCAGTAGAATCGGCGGGGAGTCCTACGAGCAGTACTTC.

This clonotype was picked up a small number of times. The chain joins TRBV4-2 to TRBJ2-3; the D gene is possibly TRBD2 (7 bases). The CDR3 sequence is 16 residues long. Germline V lookup: CDR1 LGHNA, CDR2 YNFKEQ. The germline V and J ends were trimmed by 2 bases and 2 bases, with 14 bases remaining between them. In nucleotides, the CDR3 is TGTGCCAGCAGCCAAAGGGGGGCGGGAGTCACAGATACGCAGTATTTT. This codes for CASSQRGAGVTDTQYF.

V gene TRBV4-1 combines with J gene TRBJ1-2; D is uncertain. V lost 0 bases, J lost 4 bases, and 9 bases lay in between. The CDR3 has 14 amino acids. Germline CDR1 MGHRA, CDR2 YSYEKL. CDR3 region: CASSQDSISYGYTF. CDR3 nucleotides: TGCGCCAGCAGCCAAGATTCTATCAGCTATGGCTACACCTTC.

This clonotype was seen only a few times. The V call is TRBV20-1, the J call TRBJ2-3, with a weak D call TRBD2 (6 bases). This CDR3 region has 15 residues. V was trimmed by 7 bases and J by 0 bases, leaving 17 bases between them. Germline V lookup: CDR1 DFQATT, CDR2 SNEGSKA (reference sequence). The CDR3 region has the DNA TGCAGTGTAGCTGGAGGGTACACTAGCACAGATACGCAGTATTTT. This gives the protein CSVAGGYTSTDTQYF.

V gene TRBV4-1 combines with J gene TRBJ1-1, with TRBD1 as a possible D gene (5 bases). Germline V CDR1 and CDR2: MGHRA, YSYEKL. Trimming shortened V by 1 base and J by 5 bases, and 11 bases separated the two germline ends. The CDR3 is 14 amino acids. The CDR3 DNA reads as TGCGCCAGCAGCCAAGTCGAGTGGGGGACTGAAGCTTTCTTT. Encoded protein: CASSQVEWGTEAFF.

This chain connects TRBV6-4 to TRBJ1-5; D is unresolved. The CDR3 is 13 residues long. The ends were cut back, 2 bases at V and 0 bases at J, with 2 bases in the middle. CDR1 MRHNA and CDR2 SNTAGT come from the germline V gene. The CDR3 reads CASSDGSNQPQHF. CDR3 bases: TGTGCCAGCAGTGACGGTAGCAATCAGCCCCAGCATTTT.

A few counts support this clonotype. The genes are TRBV7-9 and TRBJ2-7, with D maybe TRBD1 (5 bases). The CDR3 is 13 residues long. CDR1 and CDR2 (germline): SEHNR, FQNEAQ (reference sequence). Trimming took off 6 bases at V and 2 bases at J, with 11 bases between the two ends. The CDR3 protein is CASSAARAYEQYF. The CDR3, as DNA: TGTGCCAGCAGTGCCGCCAGGGCCTACGAGCAGTACTTC.

V usage is TRBV5-1 and J usage is TRBJ2-4; 9 nucleotides match TRBD1. The CDR3 extends over 14 amino acids. Germline V CDR1 and CDR2: SGHRS, YFSETQ. The V and J ends lost 5 bases and 8 bases, in that order; junction bases with no gene match: 8. The CDR3 sequence: CASSSTGGKDIQYF. CDR3 bases: TGCGCCAGCAGTTCAACAGGGGGCAAGGACATTCAGTACTTC.

This clonotype was observed at least ten times. The chain has TRBV27 and TRBJ2-1, with D perhaps TRBD1 (5 bases). V lost 0 bases and J 3 bases, leaving 12 bases between the germline ends. CDR1 and CDR2 (germline): MNHEY, SMNVEV (reference sequence). The CDR3 has 16 residues. CDR3 in amino acids: CASSLSGATGYNEQFF. The CDR3 nucleotides read TGTGCCAGCAGTTTATCAGGGGCAACGGGCTACAATGAGCAGTTCTTC.

This clonotype was picked up a small number of times. The chain uses TRBV10-3 and TRBJ2-5, with 12 bases matching TRBD2. Germline V gene lookup returns CDR1 ENHRY and CDR2 SYGVKD. The trim removed 3 bases at V and 2 bases at J, leaving 1 base unmatched. This CDR3 is 15 amino acids long. The CDR3 region has the DNA TGTGCCATCAGTGAAGGACTAGCGGGACAAGAGACCCAGTACTTC. This encodes CAISEGLAGQETQYF.

This chain joins TRBV24-1 and TRBJ2-2; D is ambiguous. The V and J ends lost 4 bases and 4 bases respectively, with 15 bases between them. The CDR3 is made up of 16 amino acids. CDR1 is KGHDR, CDR2 SFDVKD, per germline. CDR3 in amino acids: CATSELPTMSTGELFF. CDR3 coding DNA: TGTGCCACCAGTGAATTACCGACGATGAGCACCGGGGAGCTGTTTTTT.

This clonotype was seen many times. The chain combines TRBV12-3 or TRBV12-4 with TRBJ1-5; TRBD1 is a possible D gene (6 bases). The CDR3 is 14 amino acids. The V and J ends lost 6 bases and 5 bases respectively, with 14 bases between them. The CDR3 protein is CASRHGQRDQPQHF. CDR3 in DNA: TGTGCCAGCAGACATGGACAGAGGGATCAGCCCCAGCATTTT.

This clonotype was found many times. This rearrangement joins TRBV5-1 to TRBJ1-2; 7 nucleotides align to TRBD1. The junction had 12 bases not matched to a gene; V was cut back by 4 bases and J by 3 bases. This CDR3 is 16 amino acids long. Germline CDR1 and CDR2: SGHRS and YFSETQ. CDR3 loop: CASSPSGQSSHYGYTF. CDR3 DNA sequence: TGCGCCAGCAGCCCCTCGGGACAGTCGTCGCACTATGGCTACACCTTC.

The CDR3 DNA reads as TGTGCCAGCAGTGAAGAAAGACGGGCCGGGACAGGGACAGATACGCAGTATTTT. The encoded protein is CASSEERRAGTGTDTQYF. This sequence joins TRBV2 and TRBJ2-3, with 9 bases aligning to TRBD1. CDR1 and CDR2 from the germline V gene are SNHLY and FYNNEI. The trim removed 1 base at V and 3 bases at J, leaving 11 bases unmatched. The CDR3 contains 18 residues.

The chain recombines TRBV9 with TRBJ2-7, with D unresolved. Trimming pared 3 bases from V and 0 bases from J, leaving 7 bases between. Germline assignment: CDR1 SGDLS and CDR2 YYNGEE. The CDR3 has 13 amino acids. The CDR3 DNA reads as TGTGCCAGCAGCGCCGCGAGCTCCTACGAGCAGTACTTC. Protein: CASSAASSYEQYF. Full variable domain (rest looked up from reference TRBV9 and TRBJ2-7): DSGVTQTPKHLITATGQRVTLRCSPRSGDLSVYWYQQSLDQGLQFLIQYYNGEERAKGNILERFSAQQFPDLHSELNLSSLELGDSALYFCASSAASSYEQYFGPGTRLTVT.

This clonotype came up a few times. The V gene is TRBV5-1, the J gene TRBJ1-1; 10 nucleotides line up with TRBD1. The CDR3 has 17 residues. J gave up 4 bases and V 4 bases, and 13 bases lay outside the gene matches. Germline CDR1 is SGHRS and CDR2 is YFSETQ. The CDR3 region has the DNA TGCGCCAGCAGCCGCATAATGACAGGGGGCCAGAGCACTGAAGCTTTCTTT. Its translation: CASSRIMTGGQSTEAFF.